One sample yielded the 22 T cell receptor beta chains listed below, sequenced in a study of shared clonotypes between healthy human individuals. Repertoires were generated with immunoSEQ multiplex PCR, while TCRdb's copy carries only in-frame clones and drops some. The sample includes about 480,000 clones, around 79% seen only once; the top ten take about an eighth. Material: PBMCs. All receptors come from a woman aged 40-49 years in good health. Some clones in this sample may be carry-over from other donors' samples.

The chain uses TRBV5-1 and TRBJ2-1, with D perhaps TRBD2 (6 bases). This CDR3 is built from 13 residues. The ends were cut back, 6 bases at V and 5 bases at J, with 12 bases in the middle. Germline CDR1 reads SGHRS; CDR2 reads YFSETQ. The CDR3 sequence: CASTRDVNNEQFF. CDR3 DNA sequence: TGCGCCAGCACGCGGGACGTGAACAATGAGCAGTTCTTC.

This clone has just one count. The rearrangement links TRBV7-9 to TRBJ2-7; D perhaps matches TRBD2 (6 bases). V shed 5 bases and J shed 4 bases, with 12 bases lying between them. The CDR3 is 13 residues long. CDR1 and CDR2 (germline): SEHNR, FQNEAQ (reference sequence). The CDR3 reads CASSPGTLYEQYF. The DNA of the CDR3 is TGTGCCAGCAGCCCGGGGACTTTATACGAGCAGTACTTC.

The chain links TRBV5-5 to TRBJ1-3; the D is unclear. The length of the CDR3 is 14 residues. Germline CDR1 SGHKS, CDR2 YYEKEE (reference sequence). Trimming pared 4 bases from V and 4 bases from J, leaving 12 bases between. CDR3 amino acids: CASSAGASGNTIYF. As DNA, the CDR3 is TGTGCCAGCAGCGCGGGAGCATCCGGAAACACCATATATTTT. The full variable domain, with the rest looked up from reference TRBV5-5 and TRBJ1-3, is DAGVTQSPTHLIKTRGQQVTLRCSPISGHKSVSWYQQVLGQGPQFIFQYYEKEERGRGNFPDRFSARQFPNYSSELNVNALLLGDSALYLCASSAGASGNTIYFGEGSWLTVV.

This sequence joins TRBV7-9 and TRBJ2-7; D assignment may be TRBD1 or TRBD2 (5 bases each). There are 15 residues in the CDR3. The V end was cut by 6 bases, the J end by 2 bases, with 17 bases between. Germline CDR1 and CDR2: SEHNR and FQNEAQ (reference sequence). CDR3 region: CASRPLTGLPYEQYF. The CDR3 nucleotides are TGTGCCAGCAGACCGCTTACGGGGCTACCCTACGAGCAGTACTTC.

The rearrangement joins TRBV2 to TRBJ1-5; no definite D call. The germline CDR1 and CDR2 sequences are SNHLY and FYNNEI. V was trimmed by 6 bases and J by 3 bases, leaving 9 bases between them. CDR3 length equals 13 residues. The CDR3 bases are TGTGCCAGCAGGCGGCAGGACAATCAGCCCCAGCATTTT. Residues: CASRRQDNQPQHF.

The genes are TRBV19 and TRBJ1-4; D is uncertain. The CDR3 spans 14 residues. V was cut by 7 bases and J by 6 bases, with 15 bases left in between. Per germline, CDR1 LNHDA and CDR2 SQIVND (reference sequence). The CDR3, as DNA: TGTGCCAGTAAGAGAAACGGCCTTTATGAAAAACTGTTTTTT. Protein sequence: CASKRNGLYEKLFF.

The V gene is TRBV19, the J gene TRBJ2-1; the match to TRBD2 covers 14 bases. The CDR3 spans 14 residues. Germline lookup yields CDR1 LNHDA and CDR2 SQIVND (reference sequence). V was clipped by 8 bases and J by 9 bases; unmatched bases: 6. CDR3 amino acids: CASYPGLAGAEQFF. CDR3 DNA: TGTGCCAGTTACCCGGGACTAGCGGGAGCTGAGCAGTTCTTC.

Only one count was recorded for this clone. CDR3 DNA: TGTGCCAGTAGTACGACCGGGACAGGGGGTTTTACCGGGGAGCTGTTTTTT. This translates into CASSTTGTGGFTGELFF. The chain employs TRBV19 and TRBJ2-2; TRBD1 aligns across 11 bases. Germline CDR1 and CDR2: LNHDA and SQIVND (reference sequence). CDR3 length equals 17 residues. After removal of 4 bases from V and 5 bases from J, the junction contained 9 bases not matched to a gene.

CDR3 in DNA: TGTGCCAGCAGTGAATTTCGAGGCCGGGGGTACGAGCAGTACTTC. This codes for CASSEFRGRGYEQYF. The V gene is TRBV25-1, the J gene TRBJ2-7, with D maybe TRBD2 (6 bases). This CDR3 has 15 residues. Germline-derived CDR1 and CDR2 are MGHDK and SYGVNS. The ends were cut back, 1 base at V and 4 bases at J, with 14 bases in the middle.

The chain joins TRBV10-3 to TRBJ1-6; 7 bases agree with TRBD1. This CDR3 has 15 residues. CDR1 and CDR2 (germline): ENHRY, SYGVKD. The V segment lost 4 bases and the J segment 6 bases; nucleotides outside the gene matches: 6. Here the CDR3 reads CAISAAPGGNSPLHF. The CDR3 DNA follows: TGTGCCATCAGTGCGGCCCCAGGGGGTAATTCACCCCTCCACTTT.

This clone was seen a single time. The chain couples TRBV19 to TRBJ2-7; no reliable D call. The CDR3 totals 14 residues. V was clipped by 3 bases and J by 3 bases, with 12 bases between them. Germline V gives CDR1 LNHDA, CDR2 SQIVND (reference sequence). CDR3 in amino acids: CASSMGGDNYEQYF. The CDR3 DNA sequence: TGTGCCAGTAGTATGGGTGGGGATAACTACGAGCAGTACTTC. The full variable domain, its missing parts supplied by reference TRBV19 and TRBJ2-7, is DGGITQSPKYLFRKEGQNVTLSCEQNLNHDAMYWYRQDPGQGLRLIYYSQIVNDFQKGDIAEGYSVSREKKESFPLTVTSAQKNPTAFYLCASSMGGDNYEQYFGPGTRLTVT.

The rearrangement joins TRBV15 to TRBJ2-5; possibly TRBD1 for D (8 bases). The CDR3 runs 15 residues. Germline CDR1 is LNHNV and CDR2 is YYDKDF (reference sequence). The germline V and J ends were trimmed by 4 bases and 3 bases, with 15 bases remaining between them. The CDR3 coding sequence is TGTGCCACCAGCAAACAACAGGGGGGGAAAGAGACCCAGTACTTC. Amino acids: CATSKQQGGKETQYF.

This chain uses TRBV18 with TRBJ2-3; possibly TRBD1 or TRBD2 for D (5 bases each). This CDR3 comprises 14 residues. Trimming pared 0 bases from V and 4 bases from J, leaving 8 bases between. Per germline, CDR1 KGHSH and CDR2 LQKENI. CDR3 in amino acids: CASSPPVGADTQYF. CDR3 in DNA: TGTGCCAGCTCACCACCTGTGGGGGCAGATACGCAGTATTTT.

This clone appeared once. The rearrangement links TRBV23-1 to TRBJ2-5; D not certain. TRBV23-1 is annotated as an ORF whose role is uncertain. Trimming removed 0 bases at V and 1 base at J, with 9 bases between. This CDR3 is 15 amino acids long. In DNA form, the CDR3 reads TGCGCCAGCAGTCAATCGTCGGACCCCCAAGAGACCCAGTACTTC. Translating it yields CASSQSSDPQETQYF.

As regards this clone: At one end, the junction sequence differs from germline, possibly due to a read error. The chain links TRBV7-2 to TRBJ2-7, with D possibly being TRBD2 (6 bases). The length of the CDR3 is 15 residues. Germline lookup yields CDR1 SGHTA and CDR2 FQGNSA. The CDR3 DNA sequence: TGTGCCAGCAGCCTAGCCGGCGGGAAGGCCTACGAGCAGTACTTC. This translates into CASSLAGGKAYEQYF.

The rearrangement uses TRBV19 and TRBJ2-7; 7 positions agree with TRBD1. J was trimmed by 3 bases and V by 5 bases; bases with no gene match: 13. From germline, CDR1 is LNHDA and CDR2 SQIVND (reference sequence). This CDR3 spans 16 amino acids. The CDR3 is CASSEQGPGGSYEQYF. DNA of the CDR3: TGTGCCAGTAGTGAACAGGGGCCCGGAGGTAGCTACGAGCAGTACTTC.

The chain joins TRBV7-2 to TRBJ1-2; D is ambiguous. V gave up 1 base and J gave up 5 bases, with 11 bases separating them. Germline values: CDR1 SGHTA, CDR2 FQGNSA. The CDR3 runs 14 residues. CDR3 loop: CASSLGRRMYGYTF. Here the CDR3 DNA reads TGTGCCAGCAGCTTAGGACGGCGGATGTATGGCTACACCTTC.

With regard to this clone: Other nucleotide sequences in the sample specify the same CDR3. V gene TRBV9 combines with J gene TRBJ2-3; no reliable D call. CDR3 length: 14 amino acids. CDR1 is SGDLS, CDR2 YYNGEE, per germline. V lost 0 bases to trimming and J lost 2 bases, with 7 bases between them. Here the CDR3 reads CASSVGPSTDTQYF. Written as DNA, the CDR3 is TGTGCCAGCAGCGTAGGGCCCTCCACAGATACGCAGTATTTT.

With respect to this clone: At the DNA level, this CDR3 is encoded by other sequences in the same sample as well. This chain uses TRBV7-8 with TRBJ2-1; 7 bases are a match to TRBD2. The CDR3 totals 15 residues. Germline trimming cut 1 base from V and 3 bases from J; bases unmatched to any gene: 3. Germline V gene lookup returns CDR1 SGHVS and CDR2 FQNEAQ. CDR3 nucleotides: TGTGCCAGCAGCTTAGATGGCGGGAGCTACAATGAGCAGTTCTTC. Protein sequence: CASSLDGGSYNEQFF. Using reference TRBV7-8 and TRBJ2-1 for the parts outside the CDR3, the full variable domain is GAGVSQSPRYKVAKRGQDVALRCDPISGHVSLFWYQQALGQGPEFLTYFQNEAQLDKSGLPSDRFFAERPEGSVSTLKIQRTQQEDSAVYLCASSLDGGSYNEQFFGPGTRLTVL.

This clone came up a few times. The chain is built from TRBV5-1 and TRBJ2-5; D tentatively fits TRBD1 or TRBD2 (5 bases each). The length of the CDR3 is 15 residues. The V gene lost 5 bases and the J gene lost 4 bases, with 18 bases spanning the gap. Looked up from germline, CDR1 is SGHRS and CDR2 is YFSETQ. The CDR3 reads CASRPGPHFGETQYF. The CDR3 coding sequence is TGCGCCAGCAGGCCGGGACCCCATTTCGGAGAGACCCAGTACTTC.

The chain is built from TRBV5-1 and TRBJ1-1, with 8 bases aligning to TRBD1. This CDR3 is built from 15 residues. V trimming: 5 bases; J trimming: 2 bases; junction bases outside the gene matches: 8. Per germline, CDR1 SGHRS and CDR2 YFSETQ. For the CDR3, the DNA is TGCGCCAGCAGTCCCGGGACAGGATATAACACTGAAGCTTTCTTT. This sequence encodes CASSPGTGYNTEAFF. Variable domain in full (rest from reference TRBV5-1 and TRBJ1-1): KAGVTQTPRYLIKTRGQQVTLSCSPISGHRSVSWYQQTPGQGLQFLFEYFSETQRNKGNFPGRFSGRQFSNSRSEMNVSTLELGDSALYLCASSPGTGYNTEAFFGQGTRLTVV.

The sample holds a few counts of this clone. The chain is built from TRBV5-1 and TRBJ1-2, with a weak D call TRBD1 (5 bases). The CDR3 runs to 14 residues. With 0 bases removed from V and 4 bases from J, the gap between germline ends came to 10 bases. Germline V gene sequence: CDR1 SGHRS, CDR2 YFSETQ. The CDR3 loop is CASSLGDRGYGYTF. The CDR3 nucleotides read TGCGCCAGCAGCTTGGGCGACAGAGGCTATGGCTACACCTTC.